These 7 T cell receptor beta chains were sequenced from one sample in a study of T cells after posttransplantation cyclophosphamide. The protocol was immunoSEQ multiplex PCR, while the TCRdb copy is restricted to in-frame clones and leaves out a portion. The sample yields more than 30,000 clones, around nine tenths seen once. Cells defined as naive were viable CD3+CD4+ or CD3+CD8+ and CCR7+CD45RA+CD45RO-CD95-CD27+CD28+. The specimen sequenced was naive CD4+ T cells sorted from PBMCs. The receptors originated from a woman aged 55 to 70 in good health, CMV-negative, and a related stem cell transplant donor.

This clone is a singleton in its sample. This chain links TRBV28 with TRBJ1-2, with 8 bases identical to TRBD1. The germline CDR1 and CDR2 sequences are MDHEN and SYDVKM. CDR3 length: 14 residues. The V segment lost 4 bases and the J segment 5 bases; nucleotides outside the gene matches: 6. CDR3 bases: TGTGCCAGCAGTTACGACAGGGGCCGGTATGGCTACACCTTC. It specifies CASSYDRGRYGYTF.

Concerning this clone: The junction and the germline gene differ at one end; a read error may be behind it. The rearrangement uses TRBV27 and TRBJ1-3, with D perhaps TRBD1 (6 bases). The CDR3 is 10 residues long. Germline V CDR1 and CDR2: MNHEY, SMNVEV (reference sequence). CDR3 residues: CASSLLDRSF. In DNA form, the CDR3 reads TGTGCCAGCAGTTTGTTGGACAGAAGCTTC.

The V and J genes are TRBV7-2 and TRBJ2-3, with D maybe TRBD2 (6 bases). The CDR3 runs 16 residues. With 4 bases removed from V and 2 bases from J, the gap between germline ends came to 16 bases. The germline V gene encodes CDR1 SGHTA and CDR2 FQGNSA. The CDR3 sequence is CASSSSQRAFTDTQYF. DNA for the CDR3: TGTGCCAGCAGCTCCAGCCAGCGGGCATTCACAGATACGCAGTATTTT.

This clone was detected only once. J is TRBJ2-1 and V is TRBV6-5; D is possibly TRBD2 (6 bases). The germline gives CDR1 MNHEY, CDR2 SVGAGI. The CDR3 runs 16 residues. V dropped 0 bases and J dropped 5 bases, with 14 bases sitting between them. This CDR3 is CASSYSRTNYDNEQFF. DNA for the CDR3: TGTGCCAGCAGTTACTCGAGGACTAATTACGACAATGAGCAGTTCTTC.

The chain recombines TRBV15 with TRBJ1-3, with D hard to call. CDR1 is LNHNV and CDR2 is YYDKDF in the germline V gene (reference sequence). The CDR3 consists of 14 residues. Between the trimmed V and J ends, which lost 3 bases and 0 bases, there was a span of 6 bases. CDR3 loop: CATSRDSSGNTIYF. In DNA, the CDR3 is TGTGCCACCAGCAGGGACTCCTCTGGAAACACCATATATTTT.

V usage is TRBV9 and J usage is TRBJ2-3, with 8 bases aligning to TRBD2. The V gene end was trimmed by 2 bases and the J gene end by 0 bases; junction bases not matched to a gene: 8. CDR1 is SGDLS, CDR2 YYNGEE, per germline. This CDR3 region has 17 residues. In nucleotides, the CDR3 is TGTGCCAGCAGCGTTATGTCGGGGGGGCTCAGCACAGATACGCAGTATTTT. This translates into CASSVMSGGLSTDTQYF.

The rearrangement links TRBV19 to TRBJ2-1; D is perhaps TRBD1 (5 bases). V was clipped by 1 base and J by 0 bases, with 13 bases between them. CDR1 is LNHDA and CDR2 is SQIVND in the germline V gene (reference sequence). The CDR3 consists of 17 residues. CDR3 sequence reads: CASSIVARASSYNEQFF. The CDR3 DNA follows: TGTGCCAGTAGTATAGTTGCCAGGGCGAGCTCCTACAATGAGCAGTTCTTC.